Only a few counts were recorded for the clone carrying this T cell receptor (beta chain). Its antigen is not known. Since a much larger clone is just one base distant, this may be a read error. The germline V gene encodes CDR1 SGHTA and CDR2 FQGNSA. The ends lost 4 bases at V and 13 bases at J; junction bases unmatched: 12. The CDR3 is 15 residues long. These data come from a study of blood T cells in healthy people across ages. Findings of the study overall: Diversity figures based on one million T cells were deemed too low. Across samples, TCR beta diversity tracked strongly with naive T cell percentage.

A sample-barcoded 5' primer and a J-beta primer mix were used in a second PCR of roughly 7 to 11 cycles. A 12-random-nucleotide template-switch adaptor tagged each cDNA molecule. TCRdb re-derived calls from the 5' RACE reads in MiXCR, one entry per CDR3 protein. The top ten hold roughly 17% of the sample, which has around 870,000 distinct CDR3 sequences, 29% seen once. Each sample used at least 7 million PBMCs. The sample was blood. J is TRBJ2-4 and V is TRBV7-2, with TRBD2 matching 11 bases. The source of this sequence is a woman older than 75 in good health. CDR3 in DNA: TGTGCCAGCAGCTCGACTAGCGGGGTTAACAATGAGCAGTACTTC. It yields the protein CASSSTSGVNNEQYF.